The present T cell receptor beta chain was sequenced within a study of T-cell reconstitution after alpha-beta-depleted transplantation in children. Study-wide findings and caveats: A year post-transplant, T-cell counts and diversity derived mostly from newly produced T cells. Several hundred expanded graft clones reportedly were the source of alpha-beta T cells about two months after transplant. Surviving recipient T cells and thymic progenitors produced the high day-60 TCRbeta diversity seen in some patients.

The CDR3 is 16 residues long. Per the germline V gene, CDR1 is DFQATT and CDR2 is SNEGSKA (reference sequence). Trimming shortened V by 2 bases and J by 1 base, and 15 bases separated the two germline ends. Remarks on this clonotype: The antigen remains unidentified.

A library of TCRbeta sequences, prepared with unique molecular identifiers, was generated. TCRdb redid the calling of the PCR reads with MiXCR, one entry per CDR3 protein. The data show about a million distinct CDR3 sequences, roughly 31% seen once. The source of this sequence is a boy in the first two years of life who had a stem cell transplant for SCID, so the T cells may come from the graft donor. The chain recombines TRBV20-1 with TRBJ2-1; D is perhaps TRBD1 (5 bases). The sequenced sample was PBMCs, mostly from graft donor cells, obtained 360 days after TCRalphabeta/CD19-depleted stem cell transplant. The CDR3 DNA reads as TGCAGTGCTAGACCACAAAGGGGCCTTTCCTACAATGAGCAGTTCTTC. Translated, it gives CSARPQRGLSYNEQFF.